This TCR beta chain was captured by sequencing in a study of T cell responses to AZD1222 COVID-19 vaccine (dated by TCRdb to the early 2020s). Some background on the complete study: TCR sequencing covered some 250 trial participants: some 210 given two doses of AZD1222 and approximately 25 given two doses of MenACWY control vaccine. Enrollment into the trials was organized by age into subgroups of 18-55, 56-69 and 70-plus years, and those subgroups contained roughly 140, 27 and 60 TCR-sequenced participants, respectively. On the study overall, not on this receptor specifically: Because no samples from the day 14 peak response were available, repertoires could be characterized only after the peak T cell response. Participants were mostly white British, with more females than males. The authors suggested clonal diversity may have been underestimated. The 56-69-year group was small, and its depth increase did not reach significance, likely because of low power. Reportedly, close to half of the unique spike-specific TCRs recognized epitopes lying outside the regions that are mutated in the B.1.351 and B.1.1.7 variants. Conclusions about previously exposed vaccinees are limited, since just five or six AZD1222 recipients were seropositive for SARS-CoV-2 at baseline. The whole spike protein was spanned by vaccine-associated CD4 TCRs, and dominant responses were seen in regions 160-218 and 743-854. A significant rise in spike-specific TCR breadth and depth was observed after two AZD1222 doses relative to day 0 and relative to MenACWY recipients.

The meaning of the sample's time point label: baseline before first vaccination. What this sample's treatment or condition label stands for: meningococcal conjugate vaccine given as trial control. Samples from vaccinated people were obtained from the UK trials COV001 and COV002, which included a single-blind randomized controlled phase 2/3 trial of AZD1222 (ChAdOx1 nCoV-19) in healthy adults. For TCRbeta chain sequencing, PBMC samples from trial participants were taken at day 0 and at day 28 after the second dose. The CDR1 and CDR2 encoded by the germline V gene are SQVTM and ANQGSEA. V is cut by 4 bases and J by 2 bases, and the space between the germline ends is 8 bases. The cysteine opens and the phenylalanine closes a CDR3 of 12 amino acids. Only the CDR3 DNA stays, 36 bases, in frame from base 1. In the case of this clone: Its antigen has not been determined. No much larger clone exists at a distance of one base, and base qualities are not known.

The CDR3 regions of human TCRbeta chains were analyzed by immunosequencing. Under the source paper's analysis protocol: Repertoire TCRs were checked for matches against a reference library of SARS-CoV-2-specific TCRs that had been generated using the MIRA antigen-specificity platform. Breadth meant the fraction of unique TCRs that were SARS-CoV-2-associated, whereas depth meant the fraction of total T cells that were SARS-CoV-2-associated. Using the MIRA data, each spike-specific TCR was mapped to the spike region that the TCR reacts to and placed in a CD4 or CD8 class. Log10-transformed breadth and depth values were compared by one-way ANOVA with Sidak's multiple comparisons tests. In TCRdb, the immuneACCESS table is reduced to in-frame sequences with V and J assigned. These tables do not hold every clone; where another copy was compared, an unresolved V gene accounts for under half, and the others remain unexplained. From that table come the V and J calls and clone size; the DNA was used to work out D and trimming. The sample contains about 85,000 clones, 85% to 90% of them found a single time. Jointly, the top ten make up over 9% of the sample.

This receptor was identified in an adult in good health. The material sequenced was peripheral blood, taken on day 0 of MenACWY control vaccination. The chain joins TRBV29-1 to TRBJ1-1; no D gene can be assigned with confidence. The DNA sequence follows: TGCAGCGTTGGGGCGACCAACACTGAAGCTTTCTTT. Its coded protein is CSVGATNTEAFF. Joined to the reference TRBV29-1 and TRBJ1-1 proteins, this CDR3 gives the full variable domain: SAVISQKPSRDICQRGTSLTIQCQVDSQVTMMFWYRQQPGQSLTLIATANQGSEATYESGFVIDKFPISRPNLTFSTLTVSNMSPEDSSIYLCSVGATNTEAFFGQGTRLTVV.